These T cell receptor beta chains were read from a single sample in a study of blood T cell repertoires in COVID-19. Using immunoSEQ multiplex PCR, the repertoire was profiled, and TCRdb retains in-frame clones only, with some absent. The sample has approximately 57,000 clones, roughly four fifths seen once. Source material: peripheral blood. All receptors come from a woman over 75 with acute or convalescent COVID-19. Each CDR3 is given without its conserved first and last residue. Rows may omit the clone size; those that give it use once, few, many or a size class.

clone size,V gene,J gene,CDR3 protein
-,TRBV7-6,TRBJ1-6,ASSLDPPPGGSPLH
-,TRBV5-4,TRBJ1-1,ASSPSIDRGTYAF
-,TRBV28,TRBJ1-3,ASSQRGFSGNTIY
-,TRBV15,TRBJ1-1,ATSRGGQGNTEAF
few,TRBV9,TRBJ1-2,ASSVGDTGGYGYT
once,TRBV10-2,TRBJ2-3,ASSEPRGGTDTQY
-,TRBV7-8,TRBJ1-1,ASSLSGTQNTEAF
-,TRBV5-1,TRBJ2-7,ASTPMTSGGQEY
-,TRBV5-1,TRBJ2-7,ASSLTGGVYEQY
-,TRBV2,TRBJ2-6,ASKRTGGRSGANVLT
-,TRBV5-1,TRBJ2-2,ASSLELAGGNTGELF
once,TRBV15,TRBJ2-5,ATSRDLRDQETQY
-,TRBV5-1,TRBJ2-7,ASSLGGTGATYEQY
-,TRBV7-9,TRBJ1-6,ASSLSAGDNSPLH
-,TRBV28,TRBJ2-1,ASSDFSGRNYNEQF
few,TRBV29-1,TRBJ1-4,SVITGERLF
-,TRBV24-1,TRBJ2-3,ATRRLAGGTDTQY
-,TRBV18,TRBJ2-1,ASSRGTSGTGATYNEQF
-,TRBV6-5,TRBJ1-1,ASRVRQGPNTEAF
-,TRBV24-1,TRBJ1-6,APTRSNSPLH
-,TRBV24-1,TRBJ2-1,ATSDLRLPGEQF
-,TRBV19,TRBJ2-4,ASSMRVRENIQY
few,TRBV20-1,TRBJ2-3,SAEGDTQY
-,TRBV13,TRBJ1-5,ASSSARGGFNQPQH
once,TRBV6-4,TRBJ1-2,ASSAEWGDGYGYT
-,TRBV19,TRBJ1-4,ASSTDMSGEKLF
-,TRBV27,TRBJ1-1,ARIPVNTEAF
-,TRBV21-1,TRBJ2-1,ASSKALCLDSGKQF
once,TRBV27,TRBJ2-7,ASSIRGLGSYEQY
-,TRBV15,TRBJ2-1,ATSRSGTGGNEQF
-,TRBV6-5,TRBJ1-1,ASSPLGERGTEAF
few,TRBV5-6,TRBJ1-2,ASSPGTRGVYGYT
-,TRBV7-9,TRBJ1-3,ASSSNNDRDSGNTIY
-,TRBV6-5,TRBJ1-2,ASSYSRDSYGYT
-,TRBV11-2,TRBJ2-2,ASSLYGSNTGELF
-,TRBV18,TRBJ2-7,ASSPRRGYEQY
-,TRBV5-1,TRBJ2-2,ASSQTQTRNTGELF
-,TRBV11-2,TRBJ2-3,ASSSGTGHTDTQY
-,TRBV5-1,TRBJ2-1,ASSLDRYNEQF
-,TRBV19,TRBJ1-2,ASSTGINYGYT
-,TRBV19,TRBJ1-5,ASSKASGTGNQPQH
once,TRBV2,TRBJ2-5,ASREGLAGGPIGFETQY
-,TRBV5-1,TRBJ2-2,ASSLAVLAGPNTGELF
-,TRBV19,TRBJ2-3,ASSISGADTQY
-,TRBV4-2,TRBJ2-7,ASSLSGTSGPYEQY
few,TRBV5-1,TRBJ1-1,ASSSPQGANTEAF
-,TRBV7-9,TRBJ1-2,ASSLVGYYGYT
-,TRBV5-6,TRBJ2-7,ASSPQGTGRNEQY
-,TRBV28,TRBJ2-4,ASSHRGAGAKNIQY
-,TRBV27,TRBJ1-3,ASSLPDIVSGNTIY